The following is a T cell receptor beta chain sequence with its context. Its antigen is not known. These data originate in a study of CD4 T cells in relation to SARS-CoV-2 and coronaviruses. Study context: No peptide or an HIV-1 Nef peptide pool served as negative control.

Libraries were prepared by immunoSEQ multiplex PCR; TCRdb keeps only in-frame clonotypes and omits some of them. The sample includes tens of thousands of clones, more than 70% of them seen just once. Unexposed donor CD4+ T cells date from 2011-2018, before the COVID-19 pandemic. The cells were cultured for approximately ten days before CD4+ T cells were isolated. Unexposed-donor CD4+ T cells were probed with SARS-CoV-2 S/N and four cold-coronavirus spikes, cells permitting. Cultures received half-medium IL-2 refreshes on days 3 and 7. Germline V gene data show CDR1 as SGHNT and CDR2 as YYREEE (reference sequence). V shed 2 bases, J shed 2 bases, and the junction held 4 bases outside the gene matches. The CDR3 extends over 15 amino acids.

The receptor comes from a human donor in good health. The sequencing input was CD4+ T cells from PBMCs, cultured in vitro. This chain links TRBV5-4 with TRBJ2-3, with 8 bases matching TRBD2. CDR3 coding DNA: TGTGCCAGCAGCTTATTAGCGGGGATCACAGATACGCAGTATTTT. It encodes CASSLLAGITDTQYF.